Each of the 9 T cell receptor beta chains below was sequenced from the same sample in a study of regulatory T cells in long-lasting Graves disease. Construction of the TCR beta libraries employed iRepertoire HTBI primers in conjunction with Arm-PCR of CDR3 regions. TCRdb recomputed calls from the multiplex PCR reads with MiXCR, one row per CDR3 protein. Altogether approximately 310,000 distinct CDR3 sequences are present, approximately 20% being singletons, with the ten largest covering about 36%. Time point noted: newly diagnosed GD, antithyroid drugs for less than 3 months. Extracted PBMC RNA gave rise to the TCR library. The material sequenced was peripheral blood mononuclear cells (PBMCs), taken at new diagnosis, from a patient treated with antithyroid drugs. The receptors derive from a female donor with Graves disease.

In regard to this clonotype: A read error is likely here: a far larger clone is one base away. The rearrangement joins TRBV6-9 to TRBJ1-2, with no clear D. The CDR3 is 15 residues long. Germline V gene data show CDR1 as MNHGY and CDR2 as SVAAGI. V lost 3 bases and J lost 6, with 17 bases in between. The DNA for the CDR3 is TGTGCCAGCAGTTACGGGGAGGACGGTAGCCATGGCTACACCTTC. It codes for CASSYGEDGSHGYTF.

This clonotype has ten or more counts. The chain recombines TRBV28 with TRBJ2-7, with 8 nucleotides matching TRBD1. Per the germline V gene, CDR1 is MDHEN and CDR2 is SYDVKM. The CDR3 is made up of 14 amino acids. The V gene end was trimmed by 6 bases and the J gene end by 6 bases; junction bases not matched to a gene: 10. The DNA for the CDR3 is TGTGCCAGCAGAAAAACAGGGGGGAACGGCGAGCAGTACTTC. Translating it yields CASRKTGGNGEQYF. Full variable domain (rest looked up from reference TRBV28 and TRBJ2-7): DVKVTQSSRYLVKRTGEKVFLECVQDMDHENMFWYRQDPGLGLRLIYFSYDVKMKEKGDIPEGYSVSREKKERFSLILESASTNQTSMYLCASRKTGGNGEQYFGPGTRLTVT.

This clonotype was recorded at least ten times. CDR3 sequence: CASSLGERSAEAFF. In DNA, the CDR3 is TGTGCCAGCAGCTTAGGGGAAAGGTCGGCTGAAGCTTTCTTT. This chain joins TRBV11-2 and TRBJ1-1; D unclear. CDR3 length: 14 residues. The germline gives CDR1 SGHAT, CDR2 FQNNGV. Trimming removed 1 base at V and 6 bases at J, with 12 bases between. Drawing the rest from reference TRBV11-2 and TRBJ1-1, the complete variable domain is EAGVAQSPRYKIIEKRQSVAFWCNPISGHATLYWYQQILGQGPKLLIQFQNNGVVDDSQLPKDRFSAERLKGVDSTLKIQPAKLEDSAVYLCASSLGERSAEAFFGQGTRLTVV.

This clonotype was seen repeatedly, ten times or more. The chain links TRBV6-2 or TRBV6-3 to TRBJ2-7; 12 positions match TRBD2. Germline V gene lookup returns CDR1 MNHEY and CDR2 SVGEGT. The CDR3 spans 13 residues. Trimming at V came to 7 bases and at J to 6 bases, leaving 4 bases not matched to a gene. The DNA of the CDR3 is TGTGCCAGCATGACTAGCGGGAGTAGCGAGCAGTACTTC. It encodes CASMTSGSSEQYF.

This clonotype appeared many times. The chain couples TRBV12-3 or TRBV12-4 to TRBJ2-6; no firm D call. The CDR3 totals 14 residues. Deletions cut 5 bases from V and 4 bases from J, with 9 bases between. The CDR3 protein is CASSVLEGANVLTF. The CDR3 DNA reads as TGTGCCAGCAGTGTGTTGGAGGGGGCCAACGTCCTGACTTTC.

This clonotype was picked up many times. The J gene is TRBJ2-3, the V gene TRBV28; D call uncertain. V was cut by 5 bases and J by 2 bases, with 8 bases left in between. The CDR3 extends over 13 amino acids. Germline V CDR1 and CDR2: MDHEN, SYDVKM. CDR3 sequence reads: CASSRPYTDTQYF. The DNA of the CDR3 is TGTGCCAGCAGTCGCCCTTACACAGATACGCAGTATTTT.

The CDR3 here is CASSLLAGVNNEQFF. CDR3 sequence (DNA): TGTGCCAGCAGCTTACTAGCGGGAGTAAACAATGAGCAGTTCTTC. The chain employs TRBV7-9 and TRBJ2-1; 10 nucleotides match TRBD2. The ends lost 2 bases at V and 5 bases at J; junction bases unmatched: 3. Germline CDR1 is SEHNR and CDR2 is FQNEAQ (reference sequence). The CDR3 extends over 15 amino acids.

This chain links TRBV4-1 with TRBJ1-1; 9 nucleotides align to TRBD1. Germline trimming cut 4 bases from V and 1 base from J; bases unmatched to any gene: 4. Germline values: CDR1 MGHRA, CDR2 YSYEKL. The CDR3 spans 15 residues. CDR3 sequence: CASSPPGQGNTEAFF. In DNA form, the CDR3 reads TGCGCCAGCAGCCCCCCGGGACAGGGGAACACTGAAGCTTTCTTT.

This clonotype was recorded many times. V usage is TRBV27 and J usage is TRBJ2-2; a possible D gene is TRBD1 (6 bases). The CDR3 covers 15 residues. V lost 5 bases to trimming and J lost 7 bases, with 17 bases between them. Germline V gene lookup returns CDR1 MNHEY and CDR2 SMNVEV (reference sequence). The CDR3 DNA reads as TGTGCCAGCAGTCCACCCAAACTAGGGGGCGGGGAGCTGTTTTTT. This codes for CASSPPKLGGGELFF.